This T cell receptor (beta chain) was found in a study of T cell responses to AZD1222 COVID-19 vaccine. The study's findings and limits: Increases in Spike-specific TCR breadth and depth were seen after two AZD1222 doses.

Details on this clone: Its antigen is still unknown.

The repertoire was sequenced with immunoSEQ multiplex PCR; TCRdb's copy has only in-frame clones and lacks some. Of 200,000 or so clones in the sample, more than 75% are singletons; the top ten hold roughly 0.99%. With 4 bases clipped from V and 3 bases from J, the junction kept 10 bases outside the gene matches. This CDR3 spans 16 amino acids. Germline V CDR1 and CDR2: SGHNT, YYREEE (reference sequence). The starting material was peripheral blood, obtained on day 0 of AZD1222 vaccination. This clonotype was sampled from an adult in good health. J is TRBJ2-7 and V is TRBV5-4; TRBD1 aligns across 10 bases. DNA of the CDR3: TGTGCCAGCAGCGGGGCTGAGGGACAGGGGTTCTACGAGCAGTACTTC. Its translation: CASSGAEGQGFYEQYF.